The 11 T cell receptor beta chains below come from one sample, sequenced in a study of beta chain features in type 1 diabetes. Study findings and constraints: In every one of the four CD4+ subsets, TCRB CDR3s were moderately but significantly shorter in Type 1 diabetes patients.

cDNA synthesis used the whole RNA isolate, giving expressed TCRB sequences. Sequencing was performed with immunoSEQ multiplex PCR; in TCRdb, only in-frame clones are kept and a portion is missing. The data hold 160,000 or so clones, with approximately 9.1% observed a single time. Their cognate antigens are unknown. The specimen was central memory CD4+ T cells from blood. The receptors come from a woman in her thirties with type 1 diabetes.

This clone was recorded a few times. The sample holds other DNA sequences that translate to the same CDR3. The chain employs TRBV5-1 and TRBJ1-5, with 7 bases identical to TRBD1. Germline V gene sequence: CDR1 SGHRS, CDR2 YFSETQ. J lost 2 bases, V lost 4 bases, and 3 bases had no gene match. The CDR3 runs 14 residues. This CDR3 is CASSLGTGNQPQHF. The CDR3 DNA sequence: TGCGCCAGCAGCCTTGGGACAGGCAATCAGCCCCAGCATTTT.

This clone has only a few counts. This chain uses TRBV28 with TRBJ1-2, with 8 bases lining up with TRBD1. The germline V gene has CDR1 MDHEN and CDR2 SYDVKM. The CDR3 has 13 residues. V was pared by 3 bases and J by 6 bases, with 3 bases of the junction left unmatched. The CDR3: CASSFAGGNGYTF. The CDR3 DNA reads TGTGCCAGCAGTTTTGCAGGGGGCAATGGCTACACCTTC.

The CDR3 nucleotides are TGTGCCAGCTCACCGGACAGTGGGACACGGCAGTTCTTC. Amino acid sequence: CASSPDSGTRQFF. This chain links TRBV18 with TRBJ2-1, with D tentatively TRBD1 (6 bases). CDR3 length: 13 amino acids. V dropped 3 bases and J dropped 12 bases, with 15 bases sitting between them. Germline V gene data show CDR1 as KGHSH and CDR2 as LQKENI.

This chain links TRBV7-8 with TRBJ2-7; maybe TRBD1 (5 bases). Trimming took off 2 bases at V and 0 bases at J, with 8 bases between the two ends. CDR1 and CDR2 (germline): SGHVS, FQNEAQ. The CDR3 consists of 14 residues. CDR3 DNA: TGTGCCAGCAGCTTACAAGGGGCCTCCTACGAGCAGTACTTC. Translation: CASSLQGASYEQYF.

The chain couples TRBV5-1 to TRBJ1-2; D might be TRBD1 (5 bases). The germline CDR1 and CDR2 sequences are SGHRS and YFSETQ. The CDR3 covers 13 residues. Trimming cost V 4 bases and J 8 bases, with 15 bases left between them. CDR3 sequence reads: CASSSGTKSGYTF. Here the CDR3 DNA reads TGCGCCAGCAGCAGCGGGACCAAGTCGGGCTACACCTTC.

In this sample, this clone turned up a few times. The same CDR3 can be traced to other DNA sequences in this sample. The chain uses TRBV18 and TRBJ2-3, with 12 bases that match TRBD2. Germline-derived CDR1 and CDR2 are KGHSH and LQKENI. CDR3 length: 15 amino acids. Trimming removed 2 bases from V and 3 bases from J; junction bases left unmatched: 0. The CDR3 nucleotides are TGTGCCAGCTCACCAGGGACTAGCGGGACAGATACGCAGTATTTT. Its translation is CASSPGTSGTDTQYF.

This chain joins TRBV7-3 and TRBJ1-2; TRBD1 aligns across 9 bases. V shed 6 bases and J 2 bases; nucleotides not matched to a gene: 7. Germline CDR1 is SGHTA and CDR2 is FQGTGA. The CDR3 covers 15 residues. The chain's CDR3 is CASRLMGQGNYGYTF. The CDR3, as DNA: TGTGCCAGCAGACTGATGGGACAGGGAAACTATGGCTACACCTTC.

This clone turned up a few times. J is TRBJ2-2 and V is TRBV5-1, with no clear D. Germline assignment: CDR1 SGHRS and CDR2 YFSETQ. V lost 4 bases and J 7 bases, leaving 17 bases between the germline ends. The CDR3 length is 15 residues. The CDR3 reads CASSQRAPGGGELFF. The CDR3 coding sequence is TGCGCCAGCAGCCAACGAGCCCCCGGCGGCGGGGAGCTGTTTTTT.

This clone appeared a few times. The genes are TRBV2 and TRBJ1-2; no reliable D call. This CDR3 has 13 amino acids. Trimming removed 2 bases from V and 6 bases from J, with 10 bases in between. CDR1 and CDR2 from the germline V gene are SNHLY and FYNNEI. The CDR3 DNA is TGTGCCAGCAGTGAAAACAGCGGAGATGGCTACACCTTC. Amino acids: CASSENSGDGYTF.

The chain combines TRBV27 with TRBJ2-7, with D possibly TRBD2 on 6 matching bases. The CDR3 has 11 amino acids. V lost 7 bases and J lost 3, with 7 bases in between. The germline gives CDR1 MNHEY, CDR2 SMNVEV (reference sequence). CDR3 residues: CASNSGYEQYF. The CDR3 nucleotides are TGTGCCAGCAATAGCGGCTACGAGCAGTACTTC.

This CDR3 reads CSVEGTSSGDTQYF. The CDR3 DNA follows: TGCAGCGTTGAAGGTACCTCCTCGGGAGATACGCAGTATTTT. The chain is built from TRBV29-1 and TRBJ2-3; the D is unclear. The length of the CDR3 is 14 residues. V was cut by 1 base and J by 5 bases, with 13 bases left in between. Per germline, CDR1 SQVTM and CDR2 ANQGSEA.